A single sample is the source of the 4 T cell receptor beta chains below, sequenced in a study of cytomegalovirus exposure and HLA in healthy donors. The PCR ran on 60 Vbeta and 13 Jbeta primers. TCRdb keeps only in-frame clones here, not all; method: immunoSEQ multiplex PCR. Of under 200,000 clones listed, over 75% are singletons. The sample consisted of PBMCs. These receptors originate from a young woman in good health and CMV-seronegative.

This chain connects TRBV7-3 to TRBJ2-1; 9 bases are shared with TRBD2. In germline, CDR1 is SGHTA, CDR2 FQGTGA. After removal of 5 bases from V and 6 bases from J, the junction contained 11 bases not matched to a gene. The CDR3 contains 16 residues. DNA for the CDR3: TGTGCCAGCAGCCTAAGAGCGGGAGGTTTGGGCAATGAGCAGTTCTTC. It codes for CASSLRAGGLGNEQFF.

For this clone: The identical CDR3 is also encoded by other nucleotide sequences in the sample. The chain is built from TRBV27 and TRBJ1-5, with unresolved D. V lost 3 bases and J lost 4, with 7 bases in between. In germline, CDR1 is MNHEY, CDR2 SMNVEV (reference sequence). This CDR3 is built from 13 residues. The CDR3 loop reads CASSFYSNQPQHF. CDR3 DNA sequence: TGTGCCAGCAGTTTTTACAGTAATCAGCCCCAGCATTTT.

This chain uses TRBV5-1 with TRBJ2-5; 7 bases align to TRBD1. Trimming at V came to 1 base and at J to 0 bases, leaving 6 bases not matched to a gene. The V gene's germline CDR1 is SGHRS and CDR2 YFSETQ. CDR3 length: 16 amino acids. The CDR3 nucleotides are TGCGCCAGCAGCTTGTGGGGACAGCTGAACCAAGAGACCCAGTACTTC. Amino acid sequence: CASSLWGQLNQETQYF.

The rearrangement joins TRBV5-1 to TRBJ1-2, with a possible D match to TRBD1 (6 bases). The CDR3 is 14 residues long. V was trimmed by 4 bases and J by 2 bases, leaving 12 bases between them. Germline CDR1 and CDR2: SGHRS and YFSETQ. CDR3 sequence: CASSAAGTNYGYTF. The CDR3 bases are TGCGCCAGCAGCGCCGCCGGGACAAACTATGGCTACACCTTC.